This TCR beta chain is from a study of cytomegalovirus exposure and HLA in healthy donors. CDR1 is SQVTM and CDR2 is ANQGSEA in the germline V gene. This CDR3 spans 13 amino acids. V lost 5 bases and J lost 7; bases outside the gene matches: 9. The PCR was carried out with 60 Vbeta primers and 13 Jbeta primers. Method: immunoSEQ multiplex PCR; TCRdb's copy keeps in-frame clones and lacks some. This sample has about 170,000 clones, with about 85% found just once. Notes on this clone: Antigen specificity is unknown.

Study outcomes and limitations: The authors later found most CMV-associated TCR beta chains appeared HLA-restricted.

What was sequenced was PBMCs. V is TRBV29-1 and J is TRBJ1-1, with TRBD1 identical over 8 bases. The receptor was derived from a woman aged 45-65 years in good health and CMV-seropositive. CDR3 nucleotides: TGCAGCGTTATAACAGGGGGTACAAATGAAGCTTTCTTT. Translating it yields CSVITGGTNEAFF.